The source of this T cell receptor beta chain is a study of cytomegalovirus exposure and HLA in healthy donors. For the study at large: Early released data had tens of millions of unique TCRs, all coming from HLA-typed donors.

Primers: 60 Vbeta forward and 13 Jbeta reverse. TCRdb's table, derived via immunoSEQ multiplex PCR, lists solely in-frame clones and lacks some. The repertoire holds under 200,000 clones, with about 80% as singletons. Study results and caveats: A previous analysis found most TCR beta V segments productive roughly 90% or roughly 30% of the time. Associated with HLA alleles at 0.05 false discovery rate in a later analysis were about 17,000 TCR beta sequences.

This CDR3 is built from 15 residues. J gave up 5 bases and V 2 bases, and 8 bases lay outside the gene matches. CDR1 and CDR2 from the germline V gene are LGHNA and YNFKEQ. Concerning this clone: The antigen is unknown.

V usage is TRBV4-2 and J usage is TRBJ1-2; the match to TRBD1 covers 7 bases. This clonotype originated in a woman in her thirties in good health and CMV-seropositive. Sequenced input: PBMCs. The CDR3 reads CASSQRQGSGYGYTF. CDR3 sequence (DNA): TGTGCCAGCAGCCAACGACAGGGTTCTGGGTATGGCTACACCTTC.